The next 13 T cell receptor beta chains were all read from a single sample in a study of blood T cell repertoires in COVID-19. Libraries were prepared by immunoSEQ multiplex PCR; TCRdb keeps only in-frame clonotypes and omits some of them. The sample lists 110,000 to 150,000 clones; roughly 80% were seen once. The sample was peripheral blood. The origin of the receptors is a man in his 70s who had recovered from COVID-19.

The V call is TRBV5-4, the J call TRBJ2-1; 13 nucleotides agree with TRBD2. J lost 10 bases, V lost 3 bases, and 7 bases had no gene match. Germline values: CDR1 SGHNT, CDR2 YYREEE (reference sequence). This CDR3 contains 15 residues. Written as DNA, the CDR3 is TGTGCCAGCAGCTCAGGACTAGCGGGAGTAGACGAGCAGTTCTTC. The encoded protein is CASSSGLAGVDEQFF.

This clone occurred a few times. V usage is TRBV6-5 and J usage is TRBJ1-5; D may be TRBD1 (6 bases). The CDR3 contains 15 residues. Germline assignment: CDR1 MNHEY and CDR2 SVGAGI. V dropped 6 bases and J dropped 1 base, with 13 bases sitting between them. The CDR3 coding sequence is TGTGCCAGCAGGATGGGACACCTAAGCAATCAGCCCCAGCATTTT. Protein: CASRMGHLSNQPQHF.

The chain carries TRBV6-2 or TRBV6-3 and TRBJ2-2, with TRBD2 matching 9 bases. CDR1 is MNHEY and CDR2 is SVGEGT in the germline V gene. J was trimmed by 8 bases and V by 5 bases; bases with no gene match: 18. The CDR3 is 18 amino acids. CDR3 sequence reads: CASSRSPQGSGSAGELFF. Here the CDR3 DNA reads TGTGCCAGCAGTCGTAGCCCGCAGGGTAGCGGGAGCGCGGGGGAGCTGTTTTTT.

This clone was seen more than once but under ten times. The chain joins TRBV7-2 to TRBJ2-3; D not certain. The germline V and J ends were trimmed by 1 base and 6 bases, with 8 bases remaining between them. Germline CDR1 reads SGHTA; CDR2 reads FQGNSA. The length of the CDR3 is 13 residues. CDR3 residues: CASSLGVLDTQYF. The CDR3 DNA sequence: TGTGCCAGCAGCTTAGGTGTCTTGGATACGCAGTATTTT.

This clone came up a few times. The chain couples TRBV18 to TRBJ2-7; D is ambiguous. Germline loops: CDR1 KGHSH, CDR2 LQKENI. Trimming took off 6 bases at V and 3 bases at J, with 12 bases between the two ends. This CDR3 spans 13 amino acids. Here the CDR3 DNA reads TGTGCCAGCTCCCCTTCACCGGGCTACGAGCAGTACTTC. Protein product: CASSPSPGYEQYF.

The CDR3 bases are TGTGCCAGCTCACCGGATCGTCAGGGTTCACCCCTCCACTTT. Translating gives CASSPDRQGSPLHF. The chain joins TRBV18 to TRBJ1-6; D might be TRBD1 (5 bases). This CDR3 spans 14 amino acids. V shed 3 bases and J shed 9 bases, with 12 bases lying between them. Germline V gene sequence: CDR1 KGHSH, CDR2 LQKENI.

This clone was picked up many times. This chain joins TRBV25-1 and TRBJ1-2, with a possible D match to TRBD1 (6 bases). V was trimmed by 8 bases and J by 3 bases, leaving 16 bases between them. The CDR3 extends over 14 amino acids. Germline V gives CDR1 MGHDK, CDR2 SYGVNS. CDR3 region: CASRRVGGDYGYTF. CDR3 sequence (DNA): TGTGCCAGCCGCAGGGTAGGGGGGGACTATGGCTACACCTTC.

The gene calls are TRBV27 and TRBJ2-7; D is possibly TRBD1 (6 bases). Trimming shortened V by 2 bases and J by 1 base, and 15 bases separated the two germline ends. The CDR3 contains 16 residues. Germline CDR1 reads MNHEY; CDR2 reads SMNVEV (reference sequence). The CDR3 sequence: CASSLGWTDLSYEQYF. CDR3 bases: TGTGCCAGCAGTTTAGGCTGGACAGACTTATCCTACGAGCAGTACTTC.

This clone showed up just a few times. V usage is TRBV11-2 and J usage is TRBJ2-1; 7 positions match TRBD1. The CDR3 extends over 13 amino acids. Per germline, CDR1 SGHAT and CDR2 FQNNGV. V shed 6 bases, J shed 9 bases, and the junction held 8 bases outside the gene matches. In DNA form, the CDR3 reads TGTGCCAGCAGTACCGACAGGGATGGTGAGCAGTTCTTC. Translating gives CASSTDRDGEQFF.

V and J are TRBV23-1 and TRBJ2-1, with 11 bases fitting TRBD2. TRBV23-1 is noted as an ORF with a role that remains uncertain. This CDR3 has 19 amino acids. The junction had 20 bases not matched to a gene; V was cut back by 7 bases and J by 6 bases. This chain's CDR3 is CASNPLVASGRRLRNEQFF. The CDR3 coding sequence is TGCGCCAGCAATCCCCTCGTGGCTAGCGGGAGGCGTCTTCGCAATGAGCAGTTCTTC.

The J gene is TRBJ2-2, the V gene TRBV19, with 7 positions matching TRBD2. In germline, CDR1 is LNHDA, CDR2 SQIVND (reference sequence). The CDR3 loop spans 16 amino acids. V gave up 11 bases and J gave up 5 bases; unmatched junction bases: 17. This CDR3 reads CAVHPRDYPLTGELFF. In nucleotides, the CDR3 is TGTGCCGTCCATCCCCGGGACTACCCACTTACCGGGGAGCTGTTTTTT. Using reference TRBV19 and TRBJ2-2 for the parts outside the CDR3, the full variable domain is DGGITQSPKYLFRKEGQNVTLSCEQNLNHDAMYWYRQDPGQGLRLIYYSQIVNDFQKGDIAEGYSVSREKKESFPLTVTSAQKNPTAFYLCAVHPRDYPLTGELFFGEGSRLTVL.

This chain links TRBV4-1 with TRBJ2-1; TRBD2 matches 12 bases. The ends lost 1 base at V and 9 bases at J; junction bases unmatched: 7. This CDR3 is built from 16 residues. Germline-derived CDR1 and CDR2 are MGHRA and YSYEKL. CDR3 nucleotides: TGCGCCAGCAGCCAAGGTGGTCTAGCGGGAGGGGCTGAGCAGTTCTTC. Translation: CASSQGGLAGGAEQFF.

The rearrangement links TRBV10-3 to TRBJ2-5; possible D gene TRBD1, 5 bases. Trimming took off 2 bases at V and 5 bases at J, with 9 bases between the two ends. Germline lookup yields CDR1 ENHRY and CDR2 SYGVKD. The CDR3 loop spans 13 amino acids. The CDR3 DNA reads as TGTGCCATCAGTGAGGGCAGGGCGGAGACCCAGTACTTC. This translates into CAISEGRAETQYF.